These 21 T cell receptor beta chains were all obtained from the same sample, sequenced in a study of cytomegalovirus exposure and HLA in healthy donors. The PCR contained 60 Vbeta and 13 Jbeta primers. Produced via immunoSEQ multiplex PCR; TCRdb's table is partial and in-frame only. This sample's clone table lists around 25,000 clones. The specimen was PBMCs. These receptors were obtained from a male donor in good health and CMV-seropositive.

The CDR3 DNA reads as TGTGCCAGCAGCCGAGATTTACAGGGAATCGGAAACACCATATATTTT. Translating gives CASSRDLQGIGNTIYF. The chain is built from TRBV5-4 and TRBJ1-3; D possibly corresponds to TRBD1 (6 bases). Germline V gene sequence: CDR1 SGHNT, CDR2 YYREEE (reference sequence). The V gene lost 4 bases and the J gene lost 4 bases, with 18 bases spanning the gap. The CDR3 extends over 16 amino acids.

The rearrangement joins TRBV5-1 to TRBJ2-7; 9 bases are a match to TRBD1. J gave up 5 bases and V 4 bases, and 10 bases lay outside the gene matches. The length of the CDR3 is 15 residues. Germline V lookup: CDR1 SGHRS, CDR2 YFSETQ. CDR3 nucleotide sequence: TGCGCCAGCAGCCCGTTTGAGACAGGGGGGAACGAGCAGTACTTC. This sequence encodes CASSPFETGGNEQYF.

CDR3 in amino acids: CASSVGRDRGNTGELFF. The CDR3 coding sequence is TGTGCCAGCAGCGTAGGGCGGGACCGGGGGAACACCGGGGAGCTGTTTTTT. The genes are TRBV9 and TRBJ2-2; D might be TRBD2 (6 bases). Trimming cost V 0 bases and J 1 base, with 13 bases left between them. Germline CDR1 SGDLS, CDR2 YYNGEE. CDR3 length equals 17 residues.

The V call is TRBV4-2, the J call TRBJ1-2; D not resolved. The CDR3 covers 19 residues. Trimming removed 1 base from V and 4 bases from J, with 25 bases in between. The V gene's germline CDR1 is LGHNA and CDR2 YNFKEQ. DNA for the CDR3: TGTGCCAGCAGCCAAGCGCCTTCGGGTGGCAGTCGGAGGCTCTATGGCTACACCTTC. This gives the protein CASSQAPSGGSRRLYGYTF.

The chain recombines TRBV20-1 with TRBJ2-7; D remains unclear. V lost 5 bases to trimming and J lost 6 bases, with 11 bases between them. Germline assignment: CDR1 DFQATT and CDR2 SNEGSKA (reference sequence). The CDR3 loop spans 11 amino acids. The DNA of the CDR3 is TGCAGTGCTGGAGTTGCGCCCGAGCAGTACTTC. Translating gives CSAGVAPEQYF.

This chain joins TRBV7-2 and TRBJ1-2; no firm D call. Germline V gives CDR1 SGHTA, CDR2 FQGNSA. Trimming left V 5 bases short and J 4 bases short, with 11 bases between. This CDR3 is 13 amino acids long. CDR3 DNA: TGTGCCAGCAGCCTTGCGTATTCCTATGGCTACACCTTC. Amino acid sequence: CASSLAYSYGYTF.

The V call is TRBV4-2, the J call TRBJ1-2; D is unresolved. The CDR3 extends over 17 amino acids. Germline CDR1 LGHNA, CDR2 YNFKEQ. The V and J ends lost 0 bases and 7 bases respectively, with 21 bases between them. In nucleotides, the CDR3 is TGTGCCAGCAGCCAAGAAGTATTGCTTGGAGGGTCTGGTGGCTACACCTTC. Translation: CASSQEVLLGGSGGYTF.

The rearrangement uses TRBV6-1 and TRBJ1-2; D ambiguous. The CDR3 has 15 amino acids. Germline V gives CDR1 MNHNS, CDR2 SASEGT. Trimming removed 0 bases at V and 3 bases at J, with 11 bases between. CDR3 region: CASSEAATNYYGYTF. The CDR3, as DNA: TGTGCCAGCAGTGAAGCCGCGACAAACTACTATGGCTACACCTTC.

The chain combines TRBV6-5 with TRBJ1-1; D ambiguous. The CDR3 is 13 amino acids. Trimming pared 6 bases from V and 5 bases from J, leaving 13 bases between. Germline lookup yields CDR1 MNHEY and CDR2 SVGAGI. CDR3 region: CASRLLVDTEAFF. The CDR3 nucleotides are TGTGCCAGCAGGTTGTTAGTAGATACTGAAGCTTTCTTT.

The chain couples TRBV6-1 to TRBJ2-7; D possibly corresponds to TRBD1 (6 bases). The CDR3 length is 12 residues. Germline V gene lookup returns CDR1 MNHNS and CDR2 SASEGT. V lost 6 bases and J lost 2, with 8 bases in between. The CDR3 region has the DNA TGTGCCAGCAGACAGGGTCCCTACGAGCAGTACTTC. Translation: CASRQGPYEQYF.

The CDR3 protein is CASSVETVNTEAFF. CDR3 coding DNA: TGTGCCAGCAGTGTTGAGACAGTGAACACTGAAGCTTTCTTT. V is TRBV6-1 and J is TRBJ1-1; a possible D gene is TRBD1 (5 bases). The V gene lost 4 bases and the J gene lost 0 bases, with 9 bases spanning the gap. Germline-derived CDR1 and CDR2 are MNHNS and SASEGT. The CDR3 spans 14 residues.

The V gene is TRBV7-2, the J gene TRBJ1-6; D gene unclear. Germline values: CDR1 SGHTA, CDR2 FQGNSA. V was shortened by 2 bases and J by 0 bases, with 8 bases between the two germline ends. The CDR3 runs 16 residues. CDR3 sequence: CASSLYPSSYNSPLHF. The DNA of the CDR3 is TGTGCCAGCAGCTTATACCCTAGCTCCTATAATTCACCCCTCCACTTT.

The rearrangement joins TRBV5-1 to TRBJ2-3; a weak D match, TRBD2 (6 bases). The CDR3 has 15 amino acids. Germline V gene data show CDR1 as SGHRS and CDR2 as YFSETQ. Trimming left V 0 bases short and J 1 base short, with 9 bases between. The CDR3 DNA reads TGCGCCAGCAGCTTGGGGGGGGAAGGCACAGATACGCAGTATTTT. It yields the protein CASSLGGEGTDTQYF.

The chain has TRBV11-1 and TRBJ2-7, with 12 bases fitting TRBD2. The CDR3 has 15 residues. Per the germline V gene, CDR1 is SGHAT and CDR2 is FQDESV (reference sequence). The J segment lost 4 bases and the V segment lost 6 bases, leaving 7 bases of the junction unmatched. CDR3 sequence (DNA): TGTGCCAGCAGGGAACGCACTAGCGGGAGGTACGAGCAGTACTTC. Its translation: CASRERTSGRYEQYF.

V is TRBV19 and J is TRBJ1-1; unclear D gene. This CDR3 contains 11 residues. Germline V lookup: CDR1 LNHDA, CDR2 SQIVND (reference sequence). Between the trimmed V and J ends, which lost 1 base and 5 bases, there was a span of 2 bases. The CDR3 nucleotides read TGTGCCAGTAGTATAGTAACTGAAGCTTTCTTT. The encoded protein is CASSIVTEAFF.

The CDR3 DNA is TGCGCCAGCAGCTCGGGACAGGACCTCTATGGCTACACCTTC. It codes for CASSSGQDLYGYTF. J is TRBJ1-2 and V is TRBV5-1; 8 nucleotides match TRBD1. CDR3 length: 14 amino acids. The germline gives CDR1 SGHRS, CDR2 YFSETQ. The J segment lost 4 bases and the V segment lost 3 bases, leaving 5 bases of the junction unmatched. Supplemented by reference TRBV5-1 and TRBJ1-2, the full variable domain reads KAGVTQTPRYLIKTRGQQVTLSCSPISGHRSVSWYQQTPGQGLQFLFEYFSETQRNKGNFPGRFSGRQFSNSRSEMNVSTLELGDSALYLCASSSGQDLYGYTFGSGTRLTVV.

The chain couples TRBV7-2 to TRBJ1-5; D not certain. V shed 4 bases and J shed 4 bases, with 5 bases lying between them. The CDR3 spans 12 residues. CDR1 and CDR2 (germline): SGHTA, FQGNSA. Here the CDR3 DNA reads TGTGCCAGCAGCTCCGTGAATCAGCCCCAGCATTTT. This translates into CASSSVNQPQHF.

The chain links TRBV11-2 to TRBJ1-2, with 7 bases aligning to TRBD1. Looked up from germline, CDR1 is SGHAT and CDR2 is FQNNGV. This CDR3 has 15 amino acids. V trimming: 2 bases; J trimming: 2 bases; junction bases outside the gene matches: 5. The CDR3 loop reads CASSLRGTANYGYTF. The CDR3 DNA is TGTGCCAGCAGCTTAAGGGGGACAGCCAACTATGGCTACACCTTC.

The V gene is TRBV19, the J gene TRBJ1-6; D remains ambiguous. The germline V gene has CDR1 LNHDA and CDR2 SQIVND (reference sequence). Trimming shortened V by 3 bases and J by 1 base, and 7 bases separated the two germline ends. The CDR3 contains 15 residues. The CDR3 protein is CASSIRESYNSPLHF. The DNA for the CDR3 is TGTGCCAGTAGTATTCGGGAATCCTATAATTCACCCCTCCACTTT.

The rearrangement joins TRBV2 to TRBJ1-5; weak D call: TRBD1 (5 bases). This CDR3 comprises 13 residues. Germline V gives CDR1 SNHLY, CDR2 FYNNEI. V was trimmed by 5 bases and J by 4 bases, leaving 9 bases between them. As DNA, the CDR3 is TGTGCCAGCAGTAATCAGGGAAATCAGCCCCAGCATTTT. It encodes CASSNQGNQPQHF.

V is TRBV28 and J is TRBJ1-2; maybe TRBD1 (6 bases). The germline V and J ends were trimmed by 10 bases and 8 bases, with 11 bases remaining between them. The CDR3 runs to 10 residues. Germline V gene sequence: CDR1 MDHEN, CDR2 SYDVKM. Here the CDR3 reads CATQGPGYTF. The CDR3 DNA reads as TGTGCCACCCAGGGGCCAGGCTACACCTTC.